These 32 T cell receptor beta chains were all obtained from the same sample, sequenced in a study of T cells after yellow fever vaccination. Via MiXCR, TCRdb re-called the 5' RACE reads, giving one row per CDR3 protein. Found here are 90,000 to 130,000 distinct CDR3 sequences, roughly 8.4% of them singletons; the top ten hold approximately 24%. Sample: CD8+ T cells sorted from PBMCs, taken 45 days after the yellow fever booster vaccination. These receptors were taken from a man younger than 45 who received the YFV17D yellow fever vaccine.

This clonotype has at least ten counts. This sequence joins TRBV9 and TRBJ2-5; 8 bases line up with TRBD2. The trim removed 0 bases at V and 0 bases at J, leaving 4 bases unmatched. Per the germline V gene, CDR1 is SGDLS and CDR2 is YYNGEE. The CDR3 length is 16 residues. The CDR3 region is CASSVASSGHQETQYF. The CDR3 DNA is TGTGCCAGCAGCGTAGCGTCTAGCGGGCACCAAGAGACCCAGTACTTC.

This clonotype came up many times. The rearrangement uses TRBV7-2 and TRBJ2-1; 8 nucleotides line up with TRBD2. In germline, CDR1 is SGHTA, CDR2 FQGNSA. The CDR3 runs to 14 residues. J gave up 15 bases and V 5 bases, and 15 bases lay outside the gene matches. Written as DNA, the CDR3 is TGTGCCAGCAGCCGCCTCGGGACTAGTACAGGTTGGTTCTTC. Amino acid sequence: CASSRLGTSTGWFF.

The chain is built from TRBV9 and TRBJ2-1; TRBD2 matches at 8 bases. The CDR3 extends over 15 amino acids. The V and J ends lost 1 base and 14 bases, in that order; junction bases with no gene match: 14. Germline CDR1 is SGDLS and CDR2 is YYNGEE. The CDR3: CASSVNPSGGEKEFF. DNA for the CDR3: TGTGCCAGCAGCGTAAACCCTTCCGGGGGGGAGAAAGAGTTCTTC.

V is TRBV27 and J is TRBJ2-7, with 11 bases that match TRBD2. The V gene end was trimmed by 0 bases and the J gene end by 6 bases; junction bases not matched to a gene: 7. Germline V gives CDR1 MNHEY, CDR2 SMNVEV (reference sequence). The CDR3 contains 16 residues. The CDR3 region has the DNA TGTGCCAGCAGTTTATCTTGGACTAGCGGGCAACCCGAGCAGTACTTC. Translation: CASSLSWTSGQPEQYF.

This clonotype has just a few counts. This rearrangement joins TRBV25-1 to TRBJ1-1; D remains unclear. The CDR3 covers 14 residues. Germline-derived CDR1 and CDR2 are MGHDK and SYGVNS. The V end lost 2 bases, the J end lost 0 bases, and 7 bases lay between the germline ends. CDR3 amino acids: CASSEGGMNTEAFF. The CDR3 bases are TGTGCCAGCAGTGAAGGAGGGATGAACACTGAAGCTTTCTTT. The full variable domain, its missing parts supplied by reference TRBV25-1 and TRBJ1-1, is EADIYQTPRYLVIGTGKKITLECSQTMGHDKMYWYQQDPGMELHLIHYSYGVNSTEKGDLSSESTVSRIRTEHFPLTLESARPSHTSQYLCASSEGGMNTEAFFGQGTRLTVV.

This clonotype was counted many times. The chain links TRBV6-2 or TRBV6-3 to TRBJ2-7; D not certain. The CDR3 consists of 13 residues. The germline V gene encodes CDR1 MNHEY and CDR2 SVGEGT. The V and J ends lost 2 bases and 3 bases respectively, with 8 bases between them. DNA for the CDR3: TGTGCCAGCAGTTACATTGACAACTACGAGCAGTACTTC. Translated: CASSYIDNYEQYF.

The rearrangement links TRBV19 to TRBJ2-7; TRBD1 agrees at 9 bases. V trimming: 3 bases; J trimming: 3 bases; junction bases outside the gene matches: 12. The germline V gene has CDR1 LNHDA and CDR2 SQIVND (reference sequence). The CDR3 runs to 17 residues. The CDR3 sequence is CASSMIHIDRGIYEQYF. CDR3 sequence (DNA): TGTGCCAGTAGTATGATACACATCGACAGGGGGATCTACGAGCAGTACTTC.

This clonotype is a singleton in its sample. The chain combines TRBV7-9 with TRBJ1-1, with D possibly matching TRBD1 (6 bases). Germline assignment: CDR1 SEHNR and CDR2 FQNEAQ (reference sequence). The CDR3 is made up of 15 amino acids. V was cut by 5 bases and J by 4 bases, with 17 bases left in between. As DNA, the CDR3 is TGTGCCAGCAGCCCGGGGGCCAGGGGCGTCACTGAAGCTTTCTTT. It yields the protein CASSPGARGVTEAFF.

The chain joins TRBV30 to TRBJ2-2, with D maybe TRBD1 (6 bases). Trimming left V 4 bases short and J 6 bases short, with 12 bases between. Germline V gives CDR1 GTSNPN, CDR2 SVGIG (reference sequence). The CDR3 covers 13 residues. In DNA, the CDR3 is TGTGCCTGGAAAACAGGGAGCCCCGGGGAGCTGTTTTTT. As protein: CAWKTGSPGELFF.

V is TRBV4-3 and J is TRBJ2-1, with 8 bases that match TRBD1. From germline, CDR1 is LGHNA and CDR2 YSLEER. Losses at the gene ends were 0 bases for V and 6 bases for J; bases not matched to a gene: 13. This CDR3 has 18 residues. CDR3 DNA: TGCGCCAGCAGCCAAGATGGACCGGGACAGGTATCTAGCAATGAGCAGTTCTTC. This gives the protein CASSQDGPGQVSSNEQFF.

This clonotype came up many times. V is TRBV27 and J is TRBJ1-5; 9 bases align to TRBD1. The V gene end was trimmed by 5 bases and the J gene end by 0 bases; junction bases not matched to a gene: 11. The CDR3 runs 18 residues. Germline CDR1 and CDR2: MNHEY and SMNVEV (reference sequence). The CDR3 nucleotides read TGTGCCAGCAGTGGGGGGTTGGGACAGGGATATAGCAATCAGCCCCAGCATTTT. Protein product: CASSGGLGQGYSNQPQHF.

V is TRBV11-3 and J is TRBJ2-7; weak D call: TRBD2 (5 bases). The CDR3 totals 14 residues. V lost 2 bases, J lost 0 bases, and 8 bases lay in between. The germline gives CDR1 SGHNT, CDR2 YENEEA. CDR3 nucleotides: TGTGCCAGCAGCTTAAGCGGATACTCCTACGAGCAGTACTTC. It is translated as CASSLSGYSYEQYF.

This clonotype came up many times. This chain uses TRBV2 with TRBJ2-2; the D gene could be TRBD1 or TRBD2 (5 bases each). Germline CDR1 SNHLY, CDR2 FYNNEI. The CDR3 covers 13 residues. Trimming took off 8 bases at V and 2 bases at J, with 9 bases between the two ends. CDR3 in amino acids: CASDRGNTGELFF. Here the CDR3 DNA reads TGTGCCAGCGACCGGGGCAACACCGGGGAGCTGTTTTTT. The entire variable domain, with the rest obtained from reference TRBV2 and TRBJ2-2, is as follows: EPEVTQTPSHQVTQMGQEVILRCVPISNHLYFYWYRQILGQKVEFLVSFYNNEISEKSEIFDDQFSVERPDGSNFTLKIRSTKLEDSAMYFCASDRGNTGELFFGEGSRLTVL.

This clonotype has a handful of counts. This sequence joins TRBV7-9 and TRBJ2-7, with 8 bases lining up with TRBD1. The V segment lost 5 bases and the J segment 0 bases; nucleotides outside the gene matches: 9. Germline V lookup: CDR1 SEHNR, CDR2 FQNEAQ (reference sequence). CDR3 length equals 16 residues. As DNA, the CDR3 is TGTGCCAGCAGCCCTCCAGGGGGCCTCCTCTCCTACGAGCAGTACTTC. This encodes CASSPPGGLLSYEQYF.

The rearrangement joins TRBV11-2 to TRBJ1-2; 7 nucleotides agree with TRBD1. This CDR3 is built from 15 residues. Germline loops: CDR1 SGHAT, CDR2 FQNNGV. V gave up 2 bases and J gave up 0 bases; unmatched junction bases: 3. The CDR3 region is CASSLTGTANYGYTF. The CDR3 DNA is TGTGCCAGCAGCTTAACCGGGACAGCTAACTATGGCTACACCTTC.

This clonotype was detected ten times or more. This rearrangement joins TRBV27 to TRBJ2-7; TRBD2 matches 8 bases. This CDR3 comprises 16 residues. Germline CDR1 is MNHEY and CDR2 is SMNVEV (reference sequence). J was trimmed by 2 bases and V by 5 bases; bases with no gene match: 11. The CDR3 region is CASSTSGGRHAYEQYF. CDR3 nucleotides: TGTGCCAGCAGTACCTCGGGAGGGCGACACGCCTACGAGCAGTACTTC.

This clonotype was counted many times. The chain links TRBV4-1 to TRBJ2-1; D might be TRBD2 (6 bases). Germline V gene data show CDR1 as MGHRA and CDR2 as YSYEKL. Trimming cost V 0 bases and J 0 bases, with 15 bases left between them. The CDR3 has 18 amino acids. The CDR3 spells CASSQERREYNSYNEQFF. The CDR3 DNA follows: TGCGCCAGCAGCCAAGAACGGCGGGAATACAACTCCTACAATGAGCAGTTCTTC.

This clonotype has at least ten counts. The V and J genes are TRBV2 and TRBJ2-1; D is unclear. V was cut by 11 bases and J by 3 bases, with 20 bases left in between. The CDR3 is made up of 15 amino acids. Per the germline V gene, CDR1 is SNHLY and CDR2 is FYNNEI. DNA for the CDR3: TGTGCCGGAGAGAACTTGCGGAGCTTCTACAATGAGCAGTTCTTC. This translates into CAGENLRSFYNEQFF.

This clonotype showed up many times. The CDR3 coding sequence is TGTGCCAGCAGTTACTCGATAAGTAGGAACACTGAAGCTTTCTTT. Translated: CASSYSISRNTEAFF. The J gene is TRBJ1-1, the V gene TRBV6-5, with D unclear. The germline CDR1 and CDR2 sequences are MNHEY and SVGAGI. The CDR3 has 15 amino acids. Trimming pared 0 bases from V and 1 base from J, leaving 9 bases between.

This clonotype was counted at least ten times. The genes are TRBV6-2 or TRBV6-3 and TRBJ2-5, with 9 bases aligning to TRBD2. The CDR3 runs to 17 residues. Germline CDR1 is MNHEY and CDR2 is SVGEGT. With 6 bases clipped from V and 5 bases from J, the junction kept 16 bases outside the gene matches. The chain's CDR3 is CASSSPRVAGVGETQYF. CDR3 sequence (DNA): TGTGCCAGCAGCTCCCCGCGCGTAGCGGGAGTGGGGGAGACCCAGTACTTC.

The V gene is TRBV5-8, the J gene TRBJ2-1; D gene uncertain. V was shortened by 4 bases and J by 8 bases, with 10 bases between the two germline ends. The CDR3 length is 12 residues. Germline CDR1 is SGHTS and CDR2 is YDEGEE. This CDR3 is CASSLDRDEQFF. The CDR3 DNA is TGTGCCAGCAGCCTGGACCGTGATGAGCAGTTCTTC.

The sample holds many counts of this clonotype. V usage is TRBV7-2 and J usage is TRBJ2-7; the D is unclear. V lost 1 base to trimming and J lost 5 bases, with 6 bases between them. The CDR3 sequence is 12 residues long. In germline, CDR1 is SGHTA, CDR2 FQGNSA. The CDR3 is CASSLGSNEQYF. CDR3 sequence (DNA): TGTGCCAGCAGCTTAGGTTCCAACGAGCAGTACTTC.

This clonotype appeared many times. This rearrangement joins TRBV5-6 to TRBJ2-1; D is perhaps TRBD2 (6 bases). The CDR3 runs to 12 residues. The V gene's germline CDR1 is SGHDT and CDR2 YYEEEE. Trimming removed 4 bases at V and 10 bases at J, with 12 bases between. The CDR3 loop is CASSMGLKEQFF. The CDR3 region has the DNA TGTGCCAGCAGCATGGGACTCAAAGAGCAGTTCTTC.

This clonotype appeared many times. The chain couples TRBV28 to TRBJ2-7; 8 nucleotides agree with TRBD1. Germline V gene lookup returns CDR1 MDHEN and CDR2 SYDVKM. The V and J ends lost 5 bases and 5 bases, in that order; junction bases with no gene match: 11. The CDR3 loop spans 15 amino acids. The CDR3 bases are TGTGCCAGCAGTCACCCTTGGACAGGGAACAACGAGCAGTACTTC. Its protein product is CASSHPWTGNNEQYF.

This clonotype was detected ten times or more. The rearrangement links TRBV29-1 to TRBJ2-4; D assignment may be TRBD1 or TRBD2 (5 bases each). The V gene's germline CDR1 is SQVTM and CDR2 ANQGSEA. Deletions cut 2 bases from V and 8 bases from J, with 10 bases between. The CDR3 is 12 residues long. CDR3 coding DNA: TGCAGCGTTGAAATGGGGGTGGACATTCAGTACTTC. This encodes CSVEMGVDIQYF.

This clonotype was counted many times. The genes are TRBV5-1 and TRBJ2-7; tentative D call: TRBD2 (5 bases). The germline V gene encodes CDR1 SGHRS and CDR2 YFSETQ. The CDR3 runs to 12 residues. V lost 7 bases, J lost 9 bases, and 17 bases lay in between. CDR3 in DNA: TGCGCCAGCCGAAGCTCGGGGTCAAGGCAGTACTTC. It translates to CASRSSGSRQYF.

A few counts support this clonotype. This chain joins TRBV7-2 and TRBJ2-7; 10 bases agree with TRBD1. Trimming at V came to 2 bases and at J to 5 bases, leaving 9 bases not matched to a gene. Per germline, CDR1 SGHTA and CDR2 FQGNSA. The CDR3 contains 16 residues. The CDR3 loop is CASSLIGPGTGDEQYF. CDR3 DNA: TGTGCCAGCAGCTTAATAGGTCCCGGGACAGGGGACGAGCAGTACTTC.

This clonotype was detected ten times or more. The chain employs TRBV7-9 and TRBJ1-2; no reliable D call. This CDR3 spans 11 amino acids. CDR1 is SEHNR, CDR2 FQNEAQ, per germline (reference sequence). V lost 2 bases and J lost 2, with 0 bases in between. CDR3 DNA sequence: TGTGCCAGCAGCTTAAACTATGGCTACACCTTC. It encodes CASSLNYGYTF.

This clonotype was seen at least ten times. The chain has TRBV27 and TRBJ2-1, with 7 nucleotides matching TRBD2. From germline, CDR1 is MNHEY and CDR2 SMNVEV (reference sequence). CDR3 size: 14 residues. J gave up 5 bases and V 4 bases, and 5 bases lay outside the gene matches. The chain's CDR3 is CASSWGGGHNEQFF. The CDR3 DNA is TGTGCCAGCAGTTGGGGGGGAGGGCACAATGAGCAGTTCTTC.

This clonotype was counted ten times or more. The chain joins TRBV5-5 to TRBJ2-3, with TRBD2 matching 11 bases. The CDR3 runs to 17 residues. The V and J ends lost 0 bases and 4 bases, in that order; junction bases with no gene match: 7. Looked up from germline, CDR1 is SGHKS and CDR2 is YYEKEE (reference sequence). The CDR3 loop is CASSLGHSGRDSDTQYF. The DNA of the CDR3 is TGTGCCAGCAGCTTGGGGCATAGCGGGAGGGATTCAGATACGCAGTATTTT. Filled out from reference TRBV5-5 and TRBJ2-3, the complete variable domain reads DAGVTQSPTHLIKTRGQQVTLRCSPISGHKSVSWYQQVLGQGPQFIFQYYEKEERGRGNFPDRFSARQFPNYSSELNVNALLLGDSALYLCASSLGHSGRDSDTQYFGPGTRLTVL.

This clonotype showed up just a few times. The chain joins TRBV27 to TRBJ2-7, with D possibly TRBD1 on 6 matching bases. Germline V gene sequence: CDR1 MNHEY, CDR2 SMNVEV (reference sequence). V gave up 6 bases and J gave up 3 bases, with 18 bases separating them. This CDR3 contains 15 residues. The CDR3 protein is CASRNREYLGYEQYF. The CDR3 nucleotides read TGTGCCAGCAGAAACAGGGAGTATTTGGGCTACGAGCAGTACTTC.

This clonotype was picked up many times. The chain joins TRBV30 to TRBJ1-1, with 7 positions matching TRBD1. Losses at the gene ends were 5 bases for V and 4 bases for J; bases not matched to a gene: 7. CDR3 length: 13 residues. CDR1 GTSNPN and CDR2 SVGIG come from the germline V gene (reference sequence). The CDR3 coding sequence is TGTGCCTGGTCCTTTGCAGGGGGCACTGAAGCTTTCTTT. It specifies CAWSFAGGTEAFF.